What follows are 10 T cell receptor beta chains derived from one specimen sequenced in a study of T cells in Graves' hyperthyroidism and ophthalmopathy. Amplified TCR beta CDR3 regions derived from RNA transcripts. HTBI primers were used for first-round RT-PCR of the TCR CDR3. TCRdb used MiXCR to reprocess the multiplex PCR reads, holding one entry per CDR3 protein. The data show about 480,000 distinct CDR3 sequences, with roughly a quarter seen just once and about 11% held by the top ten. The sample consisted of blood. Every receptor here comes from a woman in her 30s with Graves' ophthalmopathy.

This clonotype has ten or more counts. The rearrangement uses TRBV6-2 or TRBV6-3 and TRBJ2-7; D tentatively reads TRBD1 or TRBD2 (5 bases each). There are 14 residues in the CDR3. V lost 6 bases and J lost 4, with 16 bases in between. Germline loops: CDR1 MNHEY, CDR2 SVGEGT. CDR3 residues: CASSTSGRGYEQYF. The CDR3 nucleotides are TGTGCCAGCAGCACCTCAGGGAGAGGGTACGAGCAGTACTTC.

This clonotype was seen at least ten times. CDR3 protein: CASNLQGYGYTF. The CDR3 DNA is TGTGCCAGCAACCTTCAGGGCTATGGCTACACCTTC. V usage is TRBV28 and J usage is TRBJ1-2; TRBD1 might be the D (5 bases). Germline loops: CDR1 MDHEN, CDR2 SYDVKM. The ends were cut back, 7 bases at V and 4 bases at J, with 10 bases in the middle. The CDR3 loop spans 12 amino acids.

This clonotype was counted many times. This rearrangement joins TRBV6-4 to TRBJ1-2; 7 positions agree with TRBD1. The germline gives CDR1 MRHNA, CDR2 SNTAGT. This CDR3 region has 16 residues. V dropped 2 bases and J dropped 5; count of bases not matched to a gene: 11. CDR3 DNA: TGTGCCAGCAGTGACCGGACTGGGGACAGAGAATATGGCTACACCTTC. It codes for CASSDRTGDREYGYTF.

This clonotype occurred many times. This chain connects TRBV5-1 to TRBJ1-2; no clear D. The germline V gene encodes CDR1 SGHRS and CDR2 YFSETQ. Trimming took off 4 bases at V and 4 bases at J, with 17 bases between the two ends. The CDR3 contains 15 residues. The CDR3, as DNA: TGCGCCAGCAGCCCAATCCCCACGGATTCCTATGGCTACACCTTC. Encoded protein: CASSPIPTDSYGYTF.

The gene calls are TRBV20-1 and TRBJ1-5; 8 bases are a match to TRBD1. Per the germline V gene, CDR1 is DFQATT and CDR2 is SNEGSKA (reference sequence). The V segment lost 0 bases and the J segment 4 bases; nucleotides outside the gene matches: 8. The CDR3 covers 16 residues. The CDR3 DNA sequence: TGCAGTGCTAGAGATCAATCGGACAGGGATAATCAGCCCCAGCATTTT. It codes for CSARDQSDRDNQPQHF.

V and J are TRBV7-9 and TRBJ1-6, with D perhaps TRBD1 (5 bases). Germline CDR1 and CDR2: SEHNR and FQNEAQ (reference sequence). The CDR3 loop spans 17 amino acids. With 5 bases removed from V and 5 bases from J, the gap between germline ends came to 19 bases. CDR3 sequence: CASSQGVEGVHNSPLHF. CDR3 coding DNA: TGTGCCAGCAGCCAAGGGGTGGAAGGGGTTCATAATTCACCCCTCCACTTT.

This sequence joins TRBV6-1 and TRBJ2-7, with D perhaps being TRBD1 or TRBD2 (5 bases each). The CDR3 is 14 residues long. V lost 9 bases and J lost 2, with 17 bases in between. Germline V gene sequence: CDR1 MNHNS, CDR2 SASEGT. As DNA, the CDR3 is TGTGCCAGTGCCCTGGGACCCGCAACCTACGAGCAGTACTTC. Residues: CASALGPATYEQYF.

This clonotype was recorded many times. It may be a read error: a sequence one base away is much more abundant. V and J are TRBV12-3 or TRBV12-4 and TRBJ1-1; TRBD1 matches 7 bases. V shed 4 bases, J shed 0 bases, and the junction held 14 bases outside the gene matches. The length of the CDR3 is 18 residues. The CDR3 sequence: CASSYPEGTAYVNTEAFF. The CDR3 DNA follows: TGTGCCAGCAGTTACCCGGAGGGGACAGCATACGTGAACACTGAAGCTTTCTTT.

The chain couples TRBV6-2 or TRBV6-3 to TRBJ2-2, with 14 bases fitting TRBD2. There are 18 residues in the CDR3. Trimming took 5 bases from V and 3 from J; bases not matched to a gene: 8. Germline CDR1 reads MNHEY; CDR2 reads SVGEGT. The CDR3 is CASSRAPGLAGDTGELFF. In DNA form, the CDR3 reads TGTGCCAGCAGTCGAGCCCCGGGACTAGCGGGGGACACCGGGGAGCTGTTTTTT.

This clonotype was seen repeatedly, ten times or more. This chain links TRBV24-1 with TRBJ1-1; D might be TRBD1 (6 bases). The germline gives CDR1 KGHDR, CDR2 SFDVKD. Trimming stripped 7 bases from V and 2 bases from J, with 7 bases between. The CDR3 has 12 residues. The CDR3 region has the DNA TGTGCCACCAGGGGGGCTAACACTGAAGCTTTCTTT. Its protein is CATRGANTEAFF.